This T cell receptor (beta chain) originates from a study of blood T cell repertoires in COVID-19. About the study: From the United States, Italy and Spain came samples of acute and convalescent COVID-19. PBMCs, B-cell-depleted T cells, or T cells provided the cDNA or gDNA that made up the material.

The authors' processing: Scientists estimated how many nucleated cells there were by amplifying reference gene primers. Method: immunoSEQ multiplex PCR; TCRdb's copy keeps in-frame clones and lacks some. V and J calls and clone size are given by that table; D and trimming were obtained from the DNA. The sample records about 180,000 clones, about 80% being singletons. Input material: peripheral blood. The TCR was taken from a woman in her 70s with acute or convalescent COVID-19.

The CDR3 reads CATSRGGRTEVGEKLFF. The CDR3 DNA reads as TGTGCCACCAGCAGAGGTGGCCGGACAGAGGTGGGAGAAAAACTGTTTTTT. This chain joins TRBV15 and TRBJ1-4, with D possibly matching TRBD1 (6 bases). The CDR3 is 17 residues long. Per the germline V gene, CDR1 is LNHNV and CDR2 is YYDKDF (reference sequence). Trimming cost V 1 base and J 8 bases, with 20 bases left between them.